Listed below are T cell receptor beta chains from one sample, sequenced in a study of early T cells in non-severe SARS-CoV-2 infection. TCRdb re-analysed the 5' RACE reads in MiXCR, keeping a single row per CDR3 protein. The top ten clones hold about a tenth of a sample with tens of thousands of distinct CDR3 sequences, 14% to 15% of them seen once. The specimen sequenced was whole blood. The receptors were gathered from an adult who was a healthcare worker with PCR-confirmed SARS-CoV-2 infection or an uninfected control (not recorded which). CDR3s include the opening cysteine and the closing phenylalanine or tryptophan. A D gene is named only where the DNA matches it firmly. Size values are once, few and many counts, or a class for expanded clones, and some rows have none.

TRBV20-1,TRBJ2-5,NA,few,CSASGVRETQYF,TGCAGTGCTAGCGGTGTCAGAGAGACCCAGTACTTC
TRBV28,TRBJ1-5,TRBD1,many,CASRVDRASQPQHF,TGTGCCAGCAGAGTCGACAGGGCGAGTCAGCCCCAGCATTTT
TRBV14,TRBJ1-1,NA,few,CASSHRIAGSEAFF,TGTGCCAGCAGCCATAGAATCGCAGGGTCTGAAGCTTTCTTT
TRBV11-2,TRBJ2-3,NA,few,CASSLAGLDTQYF,TGTGCCAGCAGCTTAGCCGGACTCGATACGCAGTATTTT
TRBV12-3/TRBV12-4,TRBJ1-2,NA,few,CASSSGVLYGYTF,TGTGCCAGCAGTTCAGGGGTTCTCTATGGCTACACCTTC
TRBV4-3,TRBJ1-5,TRBD1,many,CASSQEYSTGDQPQHF,TGCGCCAGCAGCCAAGAGTACTCGACAGGGGATCAGCCCCAGCATTTT
TRBV27,TRBJ1-4,NA,few,CASSLFSDEKLFF,TGTGCCAGCAGTTTGTTTAGCGATGAAAAACTGTTTTTT
TRBV7-2,TRBJ2-1,NA,NA,CASSFGGEQFF,TGTGCCAGCAGCTTTGGGGGTGAGCAGTTCTTC
TRBV19,TRBJ2-4,NA,NA,CASSSQDRPMYIQYF,TGTGCCAGTAGTTCCCAAGACAGGCCCATGTACATTCAGTACTTC
TRBV28,TRBJ2-1,TRBD2,NA,CASSLGRVVSNEQFF,TGTGCCAGCAGTTTAGGGAGGGTTGTCAGCAATGAGCAGTTCTTC
TRBV19,TRBJ1-1,NA,NA,CASNDRQGAFF,TGTGCCAGTAACGACCGTCAGGGCGCTTTCTTT
TRBV20-1,TRBJ2-1,TRBD1,many,CSARRGPTYNEQFF,TGCAGTGCTAGGAGGGGGCCTACCTACAATGAGCAGTTCTTC
TRBV5-1,TRBJ2-7,NA,NA,CASSWLGLGEQYF,TGCGCCAGCAGCTGGCTTGGTCTAGGGGAGCAGTACTTC
TRBV21-1,TRBJ1-6,NA,NA,CASGERDTTNSPLHF,TGTGCCAGCGGGGAACGGGACACAACTAATTCACCCCTCCACTTT
TRBV11-2,TRBJ1-1,NA,NA,CASSANPGDTEAFF,TGTGCCAGCAGCGCTAACCCCGGGGACACTGAAGCTTTCTTT
TRBV7-6,TRBJ2-7,NA,NA,CASSLAGGEQYF,TGTGCCAGCAGCTTAGCCGGGGGCGAGCAGTACTTC
TRBV7-9,TRBJ2-7,TRBD1,few,CASSLTGAGEQYF,TGTGCCAGCAGCTTAACAGGGGCGGGTGAGCAGTACTTC
TRBV7-2,TRBJ1-3,NA,NA,CASSLGRSFSGNTIYF,TGTGCCAGCAGCTTAGGGCGAAGCTTCTCTGGAAACACCATATATTTT
TRBV3-1,TRBJ2-5,NA,many,CASSPLLGRQETQYF,TGTGCCAGCAGCCCCCTCCTAGGGAGACAAGAGACCCAGTACTTC
TRBV20-1,TRBJ2-3,NA,many,CSARGGARSDTQYF,TGCAGTGCTAGAGGGGGGGCCAGGTCGGATACGCAGTATTTT
TRBV30,TRBJ2-3,NA,few,CAWTASTDTQYF,TGTGCCTGGACAGCTAGCACAGATACGCAGTATTTT
TRBV7-9,TRBJ1-3,NA,NA,CASSWQGASGNTIYF,TGTGCCAGCAGCTGGCAGGGTGCCTCTGGAAACACCATATATTTT
TRBV5-5,TRBJ2-5,NA,NA,CASSLARVRSQETQYF,TGTGCCAGCAGCTTGGCCAGGGTGAGATCCCAAGAGACCCAGTACTTC
TRBV28,TRBJ2-1,NA,NA,CASSPLTGEYNEQFF,TGTGCCAGCAGCCCTTTGACAGGAGAGTACAATGAGCAGTTCTTC
TRBV9,TRBJ2-7,NA,few,CASSKGGLTYEQYF,TGTGCCAGCAGCAAGGGGGGTCTAACCTACGAGCAGTACTTC
TRBV27,TRBJ1-4,NA,NA,CASSFRGPGTNEKLFF,TGTGCCAGCAGTTTCAGGGGTCCGGGAACTAATGAAAAACTGTTTTTT
TRBV10-3,TRBJ1-2,TRBD1,NA,CAVGQTDYGYTF,TGTGCCGTGGGACAGACAGACTATGGCTACACCTTC
TRBV29-1,TRBJ2-1,NA,NA,CSADLQTGQRYNEQFF,TGCAGCGCTGATCTACAAACCGGACAGCGATACAATGAGCAGTTCTTC
TRBV6-4,TRBJ2-3,NA,NA,CASSRENTDTQYF,TGTGCCAGCAGTCGGGAGAACACAGATACGCAGTATTTT
TRBV7-2,TRBJ2-2,NA,NA,CASTFVLGAGELFF,TGTGCCAGCACCTTCGTGCTTGGGGCCGGGGAGCTGTTTTTT
TRBV11-2,TRBJ1-2,NA,NA,CASSLDRPTNYGYTF,TGTGCCAGCAGCTTAGACAGGCCGACTAACTATGGCTACACCTTC
TRBV29-1,TRBJ2-5,TRBD1,few,CSVAPLTGGFVRQTQYF,TGCAGCGTTGCCCCCCTGACAGGGGGGTTTGTTAGGCAGACCCAGTACTTC
TRBV7-7,TRBJ1-5,NA,NA,CASTIRQQPQHF,TGTGCCAGCACTATAAGACAACAGCCCCAGCATTTT
TRBV19,TRBJ2-7,NA,few,CASSTQTGSHEQYF,TGTGCCAGTAGTACCCAAACAGGGAGCCACGAGCAGTACTTC
TRBV6-2/TRBV6-3,TRBJ2-5,NA,few,CASNLDPLGTQYF,TGTGCCAGCAACCTAGACCCCCTGGGGACCCAGTACTTC
TRBV18,TRBJ2-1,NA,few,CASSPFLDNEQFF,TGTGCCAGCTCACCCTTCTTGGACAATGAGCAGTTCTTC
TRBV7-9,TRBJ2-3,NA,many,CASSLAKTDTQYF,TGTGCCAGCAGCTTAGCCAAGACAGATACGCAGTATTTT
TRBV28,TRBJ1-5,NA,many,CASSSQSQPQHF,TGTGCCAGCAGTTCCCAGTCACAGCCCCAGCATTTT
TRBV20-1,TRBJ2-3,NA,NA,CSAGHTDTQYF,TGCAGTGCTGGGCACACAGATACGCAGTATTTT
TRBV5-1,TRBJ1-1,NA,NA,CASSLALMNTEAFF,TGCGCCAGCAGCTTGGCACTTATGAACACTGAAGCTTTCTTT